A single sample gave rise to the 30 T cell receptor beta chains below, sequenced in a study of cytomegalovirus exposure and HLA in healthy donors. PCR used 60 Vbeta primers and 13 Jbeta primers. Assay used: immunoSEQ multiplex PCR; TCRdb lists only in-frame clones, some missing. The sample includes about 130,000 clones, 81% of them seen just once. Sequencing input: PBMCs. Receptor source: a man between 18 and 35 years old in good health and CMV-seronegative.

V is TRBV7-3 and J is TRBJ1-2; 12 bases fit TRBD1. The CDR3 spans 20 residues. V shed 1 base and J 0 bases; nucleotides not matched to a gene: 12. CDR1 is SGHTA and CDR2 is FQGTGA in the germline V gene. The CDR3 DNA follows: TGTGCCAGCAGCTTAAGGAGGTCGGGACAGGGGGCTTTCCCTAACTATGGCTACACCTTC. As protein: CASSLRRSGQGAFPNYGYTF.

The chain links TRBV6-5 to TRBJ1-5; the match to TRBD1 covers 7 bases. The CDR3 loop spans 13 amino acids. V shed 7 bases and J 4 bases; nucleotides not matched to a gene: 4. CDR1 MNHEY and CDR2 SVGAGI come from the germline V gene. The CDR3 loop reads CASKQGTNQPQHF. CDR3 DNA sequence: TGTGCCAGCAAACAGGGGACTAATCAGCCCCAGCATTTT.

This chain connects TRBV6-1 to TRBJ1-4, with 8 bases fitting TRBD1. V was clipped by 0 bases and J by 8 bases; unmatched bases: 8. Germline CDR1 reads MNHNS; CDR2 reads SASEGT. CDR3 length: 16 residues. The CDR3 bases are TGTGCCAGCAGTGAAGCCACCGGACAGGGATCCGAAAAACTGTTTTTT. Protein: CASSEATGQGSEKLFF.

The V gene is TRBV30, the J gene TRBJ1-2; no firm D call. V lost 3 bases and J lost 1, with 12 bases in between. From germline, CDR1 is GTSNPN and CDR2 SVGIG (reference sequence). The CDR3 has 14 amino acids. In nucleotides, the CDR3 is TGTGCCTGGAGCGAAAGCATCCATAACTATGGCTACACCTTC. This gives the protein CAWSESIHNYGYTF. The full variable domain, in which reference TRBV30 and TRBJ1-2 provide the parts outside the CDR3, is SQTIHQWPATLVQPVGSPLSLECTVEGTSNPNLYWYRQAAGRGLQLLFYSVGIGQISSEVPQNLSASRPQDRQFILSSKKLLLSDSGFYLCAWSESIHNYGYTFGSGTRLTVV.

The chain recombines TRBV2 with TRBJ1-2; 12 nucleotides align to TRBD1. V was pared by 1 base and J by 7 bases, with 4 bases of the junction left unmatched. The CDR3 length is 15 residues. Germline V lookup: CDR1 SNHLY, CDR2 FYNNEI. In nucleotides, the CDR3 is TGTGCCAGCAGTGAAGAGGGACAGGGGGCTGGTGGCTACACCTTC. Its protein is CASSEEGQGAGGYTF.

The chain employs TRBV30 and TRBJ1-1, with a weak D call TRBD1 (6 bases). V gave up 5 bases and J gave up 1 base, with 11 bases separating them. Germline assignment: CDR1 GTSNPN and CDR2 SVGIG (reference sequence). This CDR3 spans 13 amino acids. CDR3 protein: CAWQGQWNTEAFF. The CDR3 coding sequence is TGTGCCTGGCAGGGACAATGGAACACTGAAGCTTTCTTT.

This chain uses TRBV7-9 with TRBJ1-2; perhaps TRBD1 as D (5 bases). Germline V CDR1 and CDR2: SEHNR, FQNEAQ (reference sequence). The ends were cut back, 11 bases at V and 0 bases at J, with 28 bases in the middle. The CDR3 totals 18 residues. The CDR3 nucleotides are TGTGCCTGGAACCCGGGGGTGGATCGAGCTACGGCTAACTATGGCTACACCTTC. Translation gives CAWNPGVDRATANYGYTF.

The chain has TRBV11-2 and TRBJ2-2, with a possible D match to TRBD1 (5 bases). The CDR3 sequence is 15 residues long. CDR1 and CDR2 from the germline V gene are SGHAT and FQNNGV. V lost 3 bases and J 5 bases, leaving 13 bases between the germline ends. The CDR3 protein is CASSLRQGGTGELFF. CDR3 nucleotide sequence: TGTGCCAGCAGCTTGAGGCAGGGTGGGACCGGGGAGCTGTTTTTT.

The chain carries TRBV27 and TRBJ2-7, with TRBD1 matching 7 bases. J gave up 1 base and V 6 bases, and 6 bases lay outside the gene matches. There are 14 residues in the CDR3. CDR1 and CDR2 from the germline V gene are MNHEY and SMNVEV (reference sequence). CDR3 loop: CASRTGRRSYEQYF. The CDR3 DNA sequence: TGTGCCAGCAGGACAGGGCGGAGGTCCTACGAGCAGTACTTC.

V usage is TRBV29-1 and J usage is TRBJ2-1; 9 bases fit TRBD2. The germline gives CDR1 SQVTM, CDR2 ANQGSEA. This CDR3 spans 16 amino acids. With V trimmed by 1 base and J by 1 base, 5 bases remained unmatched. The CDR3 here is CSVEAMRGGSYNEQFF. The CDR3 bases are TGCAGCGTTGAAGCAATGCGGGGGGGATCCTACAATGAGCAGTTCTTC.

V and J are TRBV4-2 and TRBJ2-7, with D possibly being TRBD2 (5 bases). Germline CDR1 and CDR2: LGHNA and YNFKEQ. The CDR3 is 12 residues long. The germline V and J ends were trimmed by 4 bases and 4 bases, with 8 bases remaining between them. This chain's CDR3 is CASSLSGYEQYF. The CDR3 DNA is TGTGCCAGCAGCCTATCGGGATACGAGCAGTACTTC.

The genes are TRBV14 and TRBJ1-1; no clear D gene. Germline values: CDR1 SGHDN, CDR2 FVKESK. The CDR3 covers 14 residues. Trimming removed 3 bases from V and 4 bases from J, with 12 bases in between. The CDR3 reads CASSHLPGGTEAFF. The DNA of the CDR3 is TGTGCCAGCAGCCACTTACCAGGTGGCACTGAAGCTTTCTTT.

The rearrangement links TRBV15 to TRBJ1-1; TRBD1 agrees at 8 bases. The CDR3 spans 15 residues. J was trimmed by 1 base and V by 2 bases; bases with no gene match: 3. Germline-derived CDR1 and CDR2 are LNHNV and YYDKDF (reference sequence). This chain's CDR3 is CATSRTDRENTEAFF. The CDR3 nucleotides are TGTGCCACCAGCAGAACGGACAGGGAGAACACTGAAGCTTTCTTT.

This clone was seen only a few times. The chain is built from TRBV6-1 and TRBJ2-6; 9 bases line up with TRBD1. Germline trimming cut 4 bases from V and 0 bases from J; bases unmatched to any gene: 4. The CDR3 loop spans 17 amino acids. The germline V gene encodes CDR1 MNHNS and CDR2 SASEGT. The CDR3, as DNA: TGTGCCAGCAGTGGAGGACAGGGGATCTCTGGGGCCAACGTCCTGACTTTC. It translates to CASSGGQGISGANVLTF.

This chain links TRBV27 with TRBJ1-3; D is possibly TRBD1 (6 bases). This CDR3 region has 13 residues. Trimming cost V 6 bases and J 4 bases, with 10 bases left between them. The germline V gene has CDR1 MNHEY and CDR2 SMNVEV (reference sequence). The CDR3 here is CASRQGAGNTIYF. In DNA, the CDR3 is TGTGCCAGCAGACAGGGTGCAGGAAACACCATATATTTT.

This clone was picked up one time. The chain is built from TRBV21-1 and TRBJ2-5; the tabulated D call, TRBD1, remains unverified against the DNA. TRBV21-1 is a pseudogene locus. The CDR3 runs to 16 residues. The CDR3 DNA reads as TGTGCCAGCAGCAACCGGGACAGGGACAGTCAAGAGACCCAGTACTTC. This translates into CASSNRDRDSQETQYF.

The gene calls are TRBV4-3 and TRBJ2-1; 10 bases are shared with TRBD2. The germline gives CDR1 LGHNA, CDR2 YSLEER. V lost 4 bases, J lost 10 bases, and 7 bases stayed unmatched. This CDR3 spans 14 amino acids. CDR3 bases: TGCGCCAGCAGCCCTAGCGGGGGTGAGTTGGAGCAGTTCTTC. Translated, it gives CASSPSGGELEQFF.

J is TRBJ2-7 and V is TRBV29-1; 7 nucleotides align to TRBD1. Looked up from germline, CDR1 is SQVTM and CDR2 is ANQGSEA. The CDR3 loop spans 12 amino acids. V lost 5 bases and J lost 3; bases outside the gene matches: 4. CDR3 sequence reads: CSVRDSYYEQYF. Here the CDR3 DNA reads TGCAGCGTTCGGGACAGTTACTACGAGCAGTACTTC.

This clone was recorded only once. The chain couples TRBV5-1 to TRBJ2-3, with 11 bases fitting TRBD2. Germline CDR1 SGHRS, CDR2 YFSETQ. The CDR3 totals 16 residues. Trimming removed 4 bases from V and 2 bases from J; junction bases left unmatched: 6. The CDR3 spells CASSGPSGGLTDTQYF. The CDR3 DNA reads TGCGCCAGCAGCGGCCCTAGCGGGGGGCTCACAGATACGCAGTATTTT.

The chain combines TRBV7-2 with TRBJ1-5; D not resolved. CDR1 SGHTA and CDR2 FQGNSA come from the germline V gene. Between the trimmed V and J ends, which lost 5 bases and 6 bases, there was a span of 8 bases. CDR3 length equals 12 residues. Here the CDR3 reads CASSPPGQPQHF. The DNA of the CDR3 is TGTGCCAGCAGCCCTCCGGGTCAGCCCCAGCATTTT.

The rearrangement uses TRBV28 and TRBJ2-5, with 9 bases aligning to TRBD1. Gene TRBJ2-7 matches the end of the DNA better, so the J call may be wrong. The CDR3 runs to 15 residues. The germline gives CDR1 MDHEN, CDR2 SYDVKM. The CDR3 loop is CASEGQGTFSYEQYF. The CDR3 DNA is TGTGCCAGCGAGGGACAGGGTACCTTTTCTTACGAGCAGTACTTC.

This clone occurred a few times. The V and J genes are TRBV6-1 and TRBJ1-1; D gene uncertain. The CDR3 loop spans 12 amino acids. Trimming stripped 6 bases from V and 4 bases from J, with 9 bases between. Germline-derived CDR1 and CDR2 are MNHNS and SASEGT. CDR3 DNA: TGTGCCAGCAGCGCCACGGGCACTGAAGCTTTCTTT. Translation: CASSATGTEAFF.

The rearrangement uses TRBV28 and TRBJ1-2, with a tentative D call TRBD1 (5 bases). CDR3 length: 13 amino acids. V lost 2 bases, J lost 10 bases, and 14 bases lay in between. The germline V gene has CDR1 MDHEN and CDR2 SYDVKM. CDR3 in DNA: TGTGCCAGCAGTTTAGGAGGGGCGCCTGCCTACACCTTC. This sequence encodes CASSLGGAPAYTF.

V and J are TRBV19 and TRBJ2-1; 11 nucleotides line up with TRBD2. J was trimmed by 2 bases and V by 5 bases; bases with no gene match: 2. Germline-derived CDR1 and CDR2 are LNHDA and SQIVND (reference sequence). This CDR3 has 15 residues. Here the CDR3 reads CASSLLAGAYNEQFF. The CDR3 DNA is TGTGCCAGTAGTCTACTAGCGGGGGCCTACAATGAGCAGTTCTTC.

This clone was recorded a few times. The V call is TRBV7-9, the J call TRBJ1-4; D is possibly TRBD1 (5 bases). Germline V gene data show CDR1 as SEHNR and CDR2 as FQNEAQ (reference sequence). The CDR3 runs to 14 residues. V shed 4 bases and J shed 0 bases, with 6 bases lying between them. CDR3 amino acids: CASSSGATNEKLFF. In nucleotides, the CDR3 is TGTGCCAGCAGCTCGGGGGCAACTAATGAAAAACTGTTTTTT.

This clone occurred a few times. The CDR3 loop is CASSFAGGVEQYF. The CDR3 region has the DNA TGTGCCAGCAGCTTCGCAGGGGGCGTCGAGCAGTACTTC. The J gene is TRBJ2-7, the V gene TRBV11-3, with TRBD1 matching over 8 bases. The CDR3 length is 13 residues. Germline V CDR1 and CDR2: SGHNT, YENEEA. The V and J ends lost 3 bases and 6 bases, in that order; junction bases with no gene match: 4.

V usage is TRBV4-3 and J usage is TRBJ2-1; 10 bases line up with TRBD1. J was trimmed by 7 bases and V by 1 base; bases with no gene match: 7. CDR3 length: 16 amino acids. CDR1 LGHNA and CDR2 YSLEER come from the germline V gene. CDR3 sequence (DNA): TGCGCCAGCAGCCAAGGGCGGACAGGGGGGCGAAATGAGCAGTTCTTC. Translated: CASSQGRTGGRNEQFF.

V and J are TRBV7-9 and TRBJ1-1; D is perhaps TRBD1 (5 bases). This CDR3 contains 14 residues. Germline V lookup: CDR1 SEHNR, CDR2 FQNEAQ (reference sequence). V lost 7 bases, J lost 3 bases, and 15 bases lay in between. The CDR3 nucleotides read TGTGCCAGCATCCGGGTGGGGCTGCACACTGAAGCTTTCTTT. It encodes CASIRVGLHTEAFF.

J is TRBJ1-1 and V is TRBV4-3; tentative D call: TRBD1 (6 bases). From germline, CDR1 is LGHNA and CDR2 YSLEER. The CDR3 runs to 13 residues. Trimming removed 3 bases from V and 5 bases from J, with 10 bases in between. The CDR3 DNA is TGCGCCAGCAGCCAGAGGGGGGGTACTGAAGCTTTCTTT. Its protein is CASSQRGGTEAFF.

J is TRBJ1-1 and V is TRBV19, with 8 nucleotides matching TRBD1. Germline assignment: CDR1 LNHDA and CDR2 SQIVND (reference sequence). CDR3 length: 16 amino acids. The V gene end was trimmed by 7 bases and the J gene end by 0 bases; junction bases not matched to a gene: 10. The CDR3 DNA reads TGTGCCAGTAAACCCGACAGGGGTGGAGTGAACACTGAAGCTTTCTTT. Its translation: CASKPDRGGVNTEAFF.